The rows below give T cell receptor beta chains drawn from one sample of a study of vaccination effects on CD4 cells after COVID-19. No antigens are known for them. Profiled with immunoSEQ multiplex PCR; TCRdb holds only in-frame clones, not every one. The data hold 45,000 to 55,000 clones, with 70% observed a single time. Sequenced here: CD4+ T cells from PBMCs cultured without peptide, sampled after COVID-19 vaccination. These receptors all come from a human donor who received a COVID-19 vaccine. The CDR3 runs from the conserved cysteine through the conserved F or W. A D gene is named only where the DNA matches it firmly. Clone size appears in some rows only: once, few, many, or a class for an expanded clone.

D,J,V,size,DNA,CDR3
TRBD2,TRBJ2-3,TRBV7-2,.,TGTGCCAGCAGCGGAAGTAGCGGGGGGGCGATAGATACGCAGTATTTT,CASSGSSGGAIDTQYF
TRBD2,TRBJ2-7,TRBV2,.,TGTGCCAGCAGTGATACGGGCACTAGCGGTCTGACCTACGAGCAGTACTTC,CASSDTGTSGLTYEQYF
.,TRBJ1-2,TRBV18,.,TGTGCCAGCTCCCCGCAGGAGGACGATGGCTACACCTTC,CASSPQEDDGYTF
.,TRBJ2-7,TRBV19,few,TGTGCCAGTAGTTTTGGAGGGGTAGACCCCTACGAGCAGTACTTC,CASSFGGVDPYEQYF
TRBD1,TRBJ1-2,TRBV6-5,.,TGTGCCAGCAGTTACTCGTCGACAGGGAGCAACTATGGCTACACCTTC,CASSYSSTGSNYGYTF
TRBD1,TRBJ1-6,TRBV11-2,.,TGTGCCAGCAGCTTAGTCGGGACAGCTAATTCACCCCTCCACTTT,CASSLVGTANSPLHF
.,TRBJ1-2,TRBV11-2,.,TGTGCCAGCAGCACCCCGAGGGGGGTTCTGCCTAACTATGGCTACACCTTC,CASSTPRGVLPNYGYTF
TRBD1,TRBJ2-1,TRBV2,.,TGTGCCAGCGTTGGGACAGGGGGCGACCTAAGGCAGTTCTTC,CASVGTGGDLRQFF
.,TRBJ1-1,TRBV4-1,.,TGCGCCAGCAGCCAACGAGGACACGAGGAGCTGAACACTGAAGCTTTCTTT,CASSQRGHEELNTEAFF
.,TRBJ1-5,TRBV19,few,TGTGCCAGTAGTCGAGACAGGAACAATCAGCCCCAGCATTTT,CASSRDRNNQPQHF
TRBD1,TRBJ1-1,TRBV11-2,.,TGTGCCAGCAGCTTAACAAGGGACAGCACTGAAGCTTTCTTT,CASSLTRDSTEAFF
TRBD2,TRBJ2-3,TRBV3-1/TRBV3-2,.,TGTGCCAGCAGTCAGACTAGCGGGAGACCGGGAGATACGCAGTATTTT,CASSQTSGRPGDTQYF
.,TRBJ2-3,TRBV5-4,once,TGTGCCAGCAGCTTGAAGACCGCGACAGATACGCAGTATTTT,CASSLKTATDTQYF
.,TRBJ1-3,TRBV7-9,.,TGTGCCAGCAGCTATCCTCAGGGGCGAGGAAACACCATATATTTT,CASSYPQGRGNTIYF
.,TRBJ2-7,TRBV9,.,TGTGCCAGCAGCGTAGAAGGGCAGGGCCTTACGCAGTACTTC,CASSVEGQGLTQYF
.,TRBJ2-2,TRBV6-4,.,TGTGCCAGCAGTGAGCGAAGGAACACCGGGGAGCTGTTTTTT,CASSERRNTGELFF
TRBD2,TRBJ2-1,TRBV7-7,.,TGTGCCAGCAGCTTAGGGAGGGGACTAGCTTCCCATGAGCAGTTCTTC,CASSLGRGLASHEQFF
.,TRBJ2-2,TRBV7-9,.,TGTGCCAGCAGCTTCCCAAGGGCGGAGGACACCGGGGAGCTGTTTTTT,CASSFPRAEDTGELFF
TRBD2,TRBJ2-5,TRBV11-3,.,TGTGCCAGCAGCTTAGGAAGGTCAGCTAGCGGGGTTGAGACCCAGTACTTC,CASSLGRSASGVETQYF
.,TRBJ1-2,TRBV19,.,TGTGCCAGTAGTATAGATGTGCGAGGGGAGCGGGACTATGGCTACACCTTC,CASSIDVRGERDYGYTF
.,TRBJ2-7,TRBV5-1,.,TGCGCCAGCAGCTTGCCCATCGGTGGGGAGCAGTACTTC,CASSLPIGGEQYF
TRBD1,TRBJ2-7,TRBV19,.,TGTGCCAGTCAAGGACAGGGGAGCCCCTACGAGCAGTACTTC,CASQGQGSPYEQYF
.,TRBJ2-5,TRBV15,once,TGTGCCACCAGCACTACAGGGAAGGAGACCCAGTACTTC,CATSTTGKETQYF
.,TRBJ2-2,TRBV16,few,TGTGCCAGCAGCCAATATCGTAGCGGAAACGGGGAGCTGTTTTTT,CASSQYRSGNGELFF
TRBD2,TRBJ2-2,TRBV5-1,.,TGCGCCAGCAGCCAAAGCGGGAGCATCACCGGGGAGCTGTTTTTT,CASSQSGSITGELFF
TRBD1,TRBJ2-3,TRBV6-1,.,TGTGCCAGCAGTGAGACAGGGCACACAGATACGCAGTATTTT,CASSETGHTDTQYF
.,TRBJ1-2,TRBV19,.,TGTGCCAGTAGTAGAGGCGGACCCTTGGACTATGGCTACACCTTC,CASSRGGPLDYGYTF
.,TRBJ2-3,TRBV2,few,TGTGCCAGCAGTGACAGGGCAGATACGCAGTATTTT,CASSDRADTQYF
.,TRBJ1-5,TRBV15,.,TGTGCCACCAGCCTCGGGACACGCAATCAGCCCCAGCATTTT,CATSLGTRNQPQHF
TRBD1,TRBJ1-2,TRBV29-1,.,TGCAGCGTTGATCGGGACAGACCTAACTATGGCTACACCTTC,CSVDRDRPNYGYTF
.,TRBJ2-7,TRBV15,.,TGTGCCACCAGCAGAGATAGAATAGCGGCTTACGAGCAGTACTTC,CATSRDRIAAYEQYF
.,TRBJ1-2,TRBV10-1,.,TGCGCCAGCAGTTCACAGGGATTCGGCTATGGCTACACCTTC,CASSSQGFGYGYTF
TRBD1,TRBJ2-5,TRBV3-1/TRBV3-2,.,TGTGCCAGCTCGACAGGGCTGGAGACCCAGTACTTC,CASSTGLETQYF
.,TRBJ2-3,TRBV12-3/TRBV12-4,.,TGTGCCAGCAGTTTCAGACAGGGAGGTACGCAGTATTTT,CASSFRQGGTQYF
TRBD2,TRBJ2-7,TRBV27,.,TGTGCCAGCAGAATCTCGGGGAGGGCACCCTCCTACGAGCAGTACTTC,CASRISGRAPSYEQYF
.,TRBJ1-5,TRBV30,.,TGTGCCTGGAGTCCGGGGGGCAATAATCAGCCCCAGCATTTT,CAWSPGGNNQPQHF